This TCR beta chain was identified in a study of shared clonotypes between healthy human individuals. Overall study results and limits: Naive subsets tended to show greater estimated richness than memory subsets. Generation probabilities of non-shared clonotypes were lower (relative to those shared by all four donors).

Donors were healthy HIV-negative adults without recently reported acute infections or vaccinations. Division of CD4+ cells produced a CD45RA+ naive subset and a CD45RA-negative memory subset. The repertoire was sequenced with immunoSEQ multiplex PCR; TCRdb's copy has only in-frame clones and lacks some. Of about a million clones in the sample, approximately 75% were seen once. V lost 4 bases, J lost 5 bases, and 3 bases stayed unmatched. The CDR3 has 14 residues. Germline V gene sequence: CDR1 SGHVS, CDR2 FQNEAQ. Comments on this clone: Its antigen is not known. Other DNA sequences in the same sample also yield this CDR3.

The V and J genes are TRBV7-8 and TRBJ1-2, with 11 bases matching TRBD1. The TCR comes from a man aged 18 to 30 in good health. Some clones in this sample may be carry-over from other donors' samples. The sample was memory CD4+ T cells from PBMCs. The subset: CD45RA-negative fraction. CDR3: CASSSGQGGYGYTF. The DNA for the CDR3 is TGTGCCAGCAGCTCGGGACAGGGGGGATATGGCTACACCTTC.